The 16 T cell receptor beta chains in this list originate from one sample, sequenced in a study of CD4 T cells in relation to SARS-CoV-2 and coronaviruses. The unexposed donors gave CD4+ T cells in about 2011-2019, prior to COVID-19. Libraries were prepared by immunoSEQ multiplex PCR; TCRdb keeps only in-frame clonotypes and omits some of them. This table holds 65,000 or so clones, 75% to 90% found once. The specimen was memory CD4+ T cells from PBMCs. Receptor source: a human donor in good health.

By its share, this clone is medium-sized. The rearrangement joins TRBV7-2 to TRBJ1-6; weak D call: TRBD1 (6 bases). The V and J ends lost 4 bases and 10 bases respectively, with 17 bases between them. The CDR3 sequence is 15 residues long. Germline V gene data show CDR1 as SGHTA and CDR2 as FQGNSA. The CDR3 loop reads CASSSPFRGRSPLHF. The CDR3 DNA sequence: TGTGCCAGCAGCTCGCCTTTTAGGGGGAGATCACCCCTCCACTTT.

The chain uses TRBV7-9 and TRBJ1-4; 8 bases fit TRBD1. The trim removed 5 bases at V and 10 bases at J, leaving 15 bases unmatched. The CDR3 has 16 amino acids. CDR1 and CDR2 (germline): SEHNR, FQNEAQ (reference sequence). CDR3 sequence (DNA): TGTGCCAGCAGCCCGGGAGAGGACAGGGCCATTGGAAAACTGTTTTTT. Translating it yields CASSPGEDRAIGKLFF.

The chain employs TRBV9 and TRBJ1-2; weak D call: TRBD1 (5 bases). Germline CDR1 reads SGDLS; CDR2 reads YYNGEE. V shed 2 bases and J shed 2 bases, with 10 bases lying between them. The length of the CDR3 is 14 residues. The CDR3 loop reads CASSVDSPNYGYTF. CDR3 in DNA: TGTGCCAGCAGCGTTGACAGCCCCAACTATGGCTACACCTTC.

V gene TRBV30 combines with J gene TRBJ2-2; TRBD2 is a possible D gene (6 bases). Trimming removed 2 bases from V and 5 bases from J, with 12 bases in between. Germline-derived CDR1 and CDR2 are GTSNPN and SVGIG (reference sequence). This CDR3 comprises 14 residues. The CDR3 region is CAWSLIAETGELFF. CDR3 in DNA: TGTGCCTGGAGTCTCATAGCGGAGACCGGGGAGCTGTTTTTT.

The chain joins TRBV5-1 to TRBJ2-5; D is perhaps TRBD1 (7 bases). The CDR3 loop spans 14 amino acids. Germline assignment: CDR1 SGHRS and CDR2 YFSETQ. Trimming took off 7 bases at V and 0 bases at J, with 13 bases between the two ends. This CDR3 reads CASQAGGYQETQYF. DNA of the CDR3: TGCGCCAGCCAGGCAGGGGGGTACCAAGAGACCCAGTACTTC.

The gene calls are TRBV10-3 and TRBJ2-7, with no clear D. Germline lookup yields CDR1 ENHRY and CDR2 SYGVKD. V was cut by 4 bases and J by 2 bases, with 12 bases left in between. The CDR3 runs to 14 residues. CDR3 residues: CAISAGGLTYEQYF. CDR3 DNA sequence: TGTGCCATCAGTGCAGGCGGATTGACCTACGAGCAGTACTTC.

The genes are TRBV4-2 and TRBJ2-2; D call uncertain. V was pared by 4 bases and J by 4 bases, with 7 bases between. Germline assignment: CDR1 LGHNA and CDR2 YNFKEQ. CDR3 length: 13 residues. This CDR3 is CASSRPSTGELFF. CDR3 DNA sequence: TGTGCCAGCAGCCGACCTTCCACCGGGGAGCTGTTTTTT.

This clone was seen a few times. This sequence joins TRBV9 and TRBJ2-5; D is perhaps TRBD1 (6 bases). Germline V gene lookup returns CDR1 SGDLS and CDR2 YYNGEE. V lost 5 bases and J 5 bases, leaving 10 bases between the germline ends. This CDR3 spans 12 amino acids. Here the CDR3 DNA reads TGTGCCAGCAGTAGGGGGTTGGAGACCCAGTACTTC. The encoded protein is CASSRGLETQYF.

The V gene is TRBV27, the J gene TRBJ2-2; tentatively, D is TRBD1 (6 bases). The ends were cut back, 8 bases at V and 3 bases at J, with 13 bases in the middle. CDR3 size: 14 residues. Germline CDR1 MNHEY, CDR2 SMNVEV (reference sequence). The CDR3: CASGNRVHTGELFF. CDR3 nucleotide sequence: TGTGCCAGCGGAAACAGGGTTCACACCGGGGAGCTGTTTTTT.

V gene TRBV7-2 combines with J gene TRBJ1-1, with TRBD1 as a possible D gene (5 bases). In germline, CDR1 is SGHTA, CDR2 FQGNSA. The V gene lost 2 bases and the J gene lost 1 base, with 11 bases spanning the gap. There are 15 residues in the CDR3. The CDR3 DNA is TGTGCCAGCAGCTTAAGGTGGGGGGGGAACACTGAAGCTTTCTTT. It codes for CASSLRWGGNTEAFF.

The V gene is TRBV6-6, the J gene TRBJ1-1; 10 nucleotides align to TRBD1. The CDR3 is 15 amino acids. J was trimmed by 6 bases and V by 5 bases; bases with no gene match: 9. Germline assignment: CDR1 MNHNY and CDR2 SVGAGI (reference sequence). In nucleotides, the CDR3 is TGTGCCAGCAGTGATCCGGGACAGGGGAAGGCTGAAGCTTTCTTT. As protein: CASSDPGQGKAEAFF.

The chain carries TRBV7-3 and TRBJ1-5, with TRBD1 matching over 8 bases. V lost 6 bases, J lost 2 bases, and 3 bases stayed unmatched. CDR1 is SGHTA, CDR2 FQGTGA, per germline. The CDR3 has 14 amino acids. The DNA for the CDR3 is TGTGCCAGCAGTGGACAGGGAGGCAATCAGCCCCAGCATTTT. Amino acid sequence: CASSGQGGNQPQHF.

The V call is TRBV7-9, the J call TRBJ1-4; 8 bases line up with TRBD1. From germline, CDR1 is SEHNR and CDR2 FQNEAQ (reference sequence). CDR3 length: 14 amino acids. V was pared by 6 bases and J by 5 bases, with 5 bases of the junction left unmatched. The CDR3 DNA is TGTGCCAGCAGGAGACAGGGGCGGAATGAAAAACTGTTTTTT. Translation gives CASRRQGRNEKLFF.

The rearrangement uses TRBV5-1 and TRBJ2-1; maybe TRBD2 (5 bases). Germline V CDR1 and CDR2: SGHRS, YFSETQ. V was clipped by 0 bases and J by 4 bases, with 23 bases between them. This CDR3 spans 19 amino acids. This CDR3 is CASSLGGFSITTRYNEQFF. CDR3 nucleotides: TGCGCCAGCAGCTTGGGAGGGTTTTCAATAACGACCAGATACAATGAGCAGTTCTTC.

The V call is TRBV19, the J call TRBJ2-3; TRBD2 matches 7 bases. J gave up 4 bases and V 6 bases, and 13 bases lay outside the gene matches. CDR3 length: 16 residues. Germline CDR1 is LNHDA and CDR2 is SQIVND (reference sequence). In DNA form, the CDR3 reads TGTGCCAGTAGGAGGACTAGTGGGGAGTCCCCAGATACGCAGTATTTT. It is translated as CASRRTSGESPDTQYF. Variable domain in full (rest from reference TRBV19 and TRBJ2-3): DGGITQSPKYLFRKEGQNVTLSCEQNLNHDAMYWYRQDPGQGLRLIYYSQIVNDFQKGDIAEGYSVSREKKESFPLTVTSAQKNPTAFYLCASRRTSGESPDTQYFGPGTRLTVL.

The chain employs TRBV3-1 (or the pseudogene TRBV3-2) and TRBJ2-1, with D perhaps TRBD2 (5 bases). Per germline, CDR1 LGHDT and CDR2 YNNKEL (reference sequence). This CDR3 has 14 residues. With 1 base removed from V and 6 bases from J, the gap between germline ends came to 10 bases. The CDR3 protein is CASSQGPGSNEQFF. The CDR3 DNA follows: TGTGCCAGCAGCCAAGGGCCGGGAAGCAATGAGCAGTTCTTC.